This T cell receptor beta chain is from a study of T-cell memory formation after mild COVID-19. Study-level results: Of the contracting clones, CD4+ ones lay mainly in CM and EM, and CD8+ ones in EMRA. The study found balanced CD4/CD8 in clones contracting day 15 to 85 and a CD4+ lean in later expanders. Pre-infection memory harbored some responding clones, suggesting cross-reactive memory joined.

TCRdb recomputed calls from the 5' RACE reads with MiXCR, one row per CDR3 protein. The data hold 380,000 or so distinct CDR3 sequences, with around 13% observed a single time. V was pared by 5 bases and J by 7 bases, with 11 bases between. This CDR3 spans 12 amino acids. Germline V gene sequence: CDR1 MDHEN, CDR2 SYDVKM. On this clonotype: Antigen unknown.

The gene calls are TRBV28 and TRBJ1-1; D is perhaps TRBD1 (5 bases). The specimen was PBMCs or a T cell subset sorted from them (not recorded which). This sequence originates from a man aged 18 to 30 who had mild COVID-19 (a few samples of this study predate the infection). Cell type and time point are not known. This chain's CDR3 is CASSTPRGEAFF. Written as DNA, the CDR3 is TGTGCCAGCAGTACCCCGAGGGGTGAAGCTTTCTTT. Using reference TRBV28 and TRBJ1-1 for the parts outside the CDR3, the full variable domain is DVKVTQSSRYLVKRTGEKVFLECVQDMDHENMFWYRQDPGLGLRLIYFSYDVKMKEKGDIPEGYSVSREKKERFSLILESASTNQTSMYLCASSTPRGEAFFGQGTRLTVV.